A selection of T cell receptor beta chains follows, all from one sample in a study of blood T cell repertoires in COVID-19. TCRdb's table, derived via immunoSEQ multiplex PCR, lists solely in-frame clones and lacks some. Found here are roughly 150,000 clones, around 80% of them singletons; the top ten hold around 6%. The sample comprised PBMCs or T cells enriched from blood (not recorded which). These TCRs come from a woman between 45 and 65 years old who had recovered from COVID-19. CDR3s include the opening cysteine and the closing phenylalanine or tryptophan. A D gene is named only where the DNA matches it firmly.

TRBJ2-6 | TRBV11-2 | - | CASSSPATGSQSGANVLTF
TRBJ2-7 | TRBV27 | TRBD2 | CASSLAGYYEQYF
TRBJ1-3 | TRBV6-5 | - | CASTRGGSSGNTIYF
TRBJ1-2 | TRBV3-1/TRBV3-2 | - | CASSTRVGYGYTF
TRBJ1-3 | TRBV5-1 | - | CASSSGTTKHTIYF
TRBJ1-6 | TRBV28 | TRBD1 | CASTRDRGSPLHF
TRBJ1-1 | TRBV24-1 | - | CATSYGDTEAFF
TRBJ1-5 | TRBV6-5 | - | CASSVQGANQPQHF
TRBJ1-1 | TRBV28 | - | CASLTKTGPGAFF
TRBJ1-3 | TRBV27 | - | CASSFPATGSSGNTIYF
TRBJ1-1 | TRBV9 | - | CASSVGRTWGGSNTEAFF
TRBJ2-5 | TRBV2 | TRBD2 | CANRLAMGQETQYF
TRBJ2-1 | TRBV29-1 | TRBD2 | CSVIPGLSSYNEQFF
TRBJ2-2 | TRBV9 | - | CASSPQAGRELFF
TRBJ2-1 | TRBV14 | - | CASSPLSTESSYNEQFF
TRBJ1-5 | TRBV30 | - | CAWSPGQNNQPQHF
TRBJ2-1 | TRBV5-4 | TRBD2 | CASSLGLAGGLDEQFF
TRBJ2-1 | TRBV5-1 | TRBD1 | CASSSQGANHNEQFF
TRBJ2-1 | TRBV6-5 | - | CASGQPLGYNEQFF
TRBJ2-5 | TRBV7-2 | - | CASSRIAGEETQYF
TRBJ1-2 | TRBV3-1/TRBV3-2 | - | CASSQAGEGYGYTF
TRBJ1-3 | TRBV29-1 | - | CSVEDRAGAGNTIYF
TRBJ1-6 | TRBV2 | - | CASGGSDNSPLHF
TRBJ1-1 | TRBV19 | TRBD1 | CASSAGTGDFEAFF